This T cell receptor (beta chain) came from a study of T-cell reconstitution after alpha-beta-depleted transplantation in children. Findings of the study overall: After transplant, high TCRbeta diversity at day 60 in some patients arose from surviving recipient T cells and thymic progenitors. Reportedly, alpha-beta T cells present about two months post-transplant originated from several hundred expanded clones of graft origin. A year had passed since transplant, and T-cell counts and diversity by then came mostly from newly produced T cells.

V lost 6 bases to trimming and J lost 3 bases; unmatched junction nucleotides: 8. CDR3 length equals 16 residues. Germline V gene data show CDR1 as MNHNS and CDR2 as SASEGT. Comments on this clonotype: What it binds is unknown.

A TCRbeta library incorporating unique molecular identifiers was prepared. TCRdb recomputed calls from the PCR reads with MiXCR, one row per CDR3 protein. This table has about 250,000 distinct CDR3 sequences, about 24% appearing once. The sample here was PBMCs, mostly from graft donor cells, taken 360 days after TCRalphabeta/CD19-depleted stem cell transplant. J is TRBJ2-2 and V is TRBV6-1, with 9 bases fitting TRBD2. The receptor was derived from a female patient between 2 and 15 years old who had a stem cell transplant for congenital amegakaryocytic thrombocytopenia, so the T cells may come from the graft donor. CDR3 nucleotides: TGTGCCAGCAGCCTCCTTAGCGGGAGATACACCGGGGAGCTGTTTTTT. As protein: CASSLLSGRYTGELFF.